Listed here are 6 T cell receptor beta chains from one sample, sequenced in a study of cytomegalovirus exposure and HLA in healthy donors. The PCR used 60 Vbeta and 13 Jbeta primers. Only in-frame clones appear in the TCRdb table, and some are missing; sequencing was by immunoSEQ multiplex PCR. The sample's table shows 130,000 to 150,000 clones. Material for sequencing was PBMCs. The receptors derive from a middle-aged man in good health and CMV-seronegative.

J is TRBJ2-1 and V is TRBV7-2, with D perhaps matching TRBD1 (6 bases). The V gene lost 1 base and the J gene lost 7 bases, with 14 bases spanning the gap. This CDR3 has 15 residues. The germline gives CDR1 SGHTA, CDR2 FQGNSA. CDR3 sequence: CASSLGHTGWNEQFF. The CDR3, as DNA: TGTGCCAGCAGCTTAGGGCATACAGGGTGGAATGAGCAGTTCTTC.

The genes are TRBV18 and TRBJ1-1; D unclear. The CDR3 consists of 14 residues. Germline CDR1 and CDR2: KGHSH and LQKENI. The germline V and J ends were trimmed by 3 bases and 1 base, with 9 bases remaining between them. The CDR3 reads CASSPRVENTEAFF. Here the CDR3 DNA reads TGTGCCAGCTCACCTCGGGTCGAGAACACTGAAGCTTTCTTT.

The rearrangement uses TRBV6-5 and TRBJ1-2; 12 bases match TRBD1. The ends lost 5 bases at V and 7 bases at J; junction bases unmatched: 8. The CDR3 sequence is 15 residues long. CDR1 MNHEY and CDR2 SVGAGI come from the germline V gene. The CDR3 loop reads CASSGRGQGAVGYTF. The CDR3 nucleotides are TGTGCCAGCAGTGGCCGGGGACAGGGGGCTGTTGGCTACACCTTC.

The rearrangement joins TRBV27 to TRBJ2-7, with TRBD2 identical over 7 bases. The CDR3 sequence is 15 residues long. The junction had 5 bases not matched to a gene; V was cut back by 3 bases and J by 0 bases. Germline assignment: CDR1 MNHEY and CDR2 SMNVEV (reference sequence). In DNA form, the CDR3 reads TGTGCCAGCAGTTTGGCTAGCGGCCCCTCCTACGAGCAGTACTTC. This codes for CASSLASGPSYEQYF.

This chain joins TRBV5-4 and TRBJ2-5, with D perhaps matching TRBD1 (5 bases). CDR1 and CDR2 (germline): SGHNT, YYREEE (reference sequence). This CDR3 region has 14 residues. Trimming took 0 bases from V and 5 from J, leaving 11 bases between them. The CDR3, as DNA: TGTGCCAGCAGCTTGGGGGGCGGTCTGGAGACCCAGTACTTC. It specifies CASSLGGGLETQYF.

This chain uses TRBV5-1 with TRBJ1-1; maybe TRBD1 (5 bases). CDR1 and CDR2 from the germline V gene are SGHRS and YFSETQ. The CDR3 is 14 residues long. V dropped 7 bases and J dropped 3 bases, with 16 bases sitting between them. The chain's CDR3 is CASGGGGKDTEAFF. The DNA for the CDR3 is TGCGCCAGCGGCGGGGGGGGAAAGGACACTGAAGCTTTCTTT.